This T cell receptor (beta chain) was recorded in a study of naive and memory T cell subsets. The SP2 primer and nested alpha and beta constant region primers amplified ligated cDNA in four rounds. Blood and skin TCR RNA was reverse transcribed with alpha and beta constant primers. TCRdb reprocessed the 5' RACE reads via MiXCR and lists one record per CDR3 protein. This sample has tens of thousands of distinct CDR3 sequences; 7% to 8% occur once, and the top ten carry roughly 19%. A UMI-containing oligonucleotide was joined by 3' ligation to the TCR cDNA template. Reverse transcription used DNase-treated unsorted total RNA, aiming for roughly 1 to 1,100 ng. This TCR was sampled from a female donor in good health.

The CDR3 here is CAWSVLVVQNSYEQYF. Here the CDR3 DNA reads TGTGCCTGGAGTGTCCTCGTCGTACAGAACTCCTACGAGCAGTACTTC. The rearrangement joins TRBV30 to TRBJ2-7; no reliable D call. CDR1 and CDR2 (germline): GTSNPN, SVGIG (reference sequence). V lost 0 bases, J lost 0 bases, and 15 bases lay in between. This CDR3 has 16 amino acids.